A selection of T cell receptor beta chains follows, all from one sample in a study of identical twins. TCRdb ran MiXCR on the 5' RACE reads and lists one entry per CDR3 protein. The sample shows around 100,000 distinct CDR3 sequences, just under 6% of them seen only once. Material for sequencing was memory T cells sorted from blood. The receptor set was obtained from a woman aged 45-59 years in good health. CDR3s include the opening cysteine and the closing phenylalanine or tryptophan. D genes are given only for firm matches. Clone size is not always given. Where it is, it says once, few, many or a class for expanded clones.

j_call: TRBJ2-1
v_call: TRBV12-3/TRBV12-4
clone_size: many
d_call: TRBD2
cdr3_nt: TGTGCCAGCAGTTTAGGCACTAGCGGTATCAATGAGCAGTTCTTC
cdr3_aa: CASSLGTSGINEQFF

j_call: TRBJ2-3
v_call: TRBV2
clone_size: many
d_call: TRBD1
cdr3_nt: TGTGCCACGAGCTGGACAGGGGGGGATACGCAGTATTTT
cdr3_aa: CATSWTGGDTQYF

j_call: TRBJ2-1
v_call: TRBV5-1
clone_size: many
d_call: NA
cdr3_nt: TGCGCCAGCAGCTTGGACTCGTATGAGCAGTTCTTC
cdr3_aa: CASSLDSYEQFF

j_call: TRBJ2-2
v_call: TRBV5-6
clone_size: many
d_call: NA
cdr3_nt: TGTGCCAGCAGCTTCCTCTCTGAGGGATCGAACACCGGGGAGCTGTTTTTT
cdr3_aa: CASSFLSEGSNTGELFF

j_call: TRBJ2-3
v_call: TRBV9
clone_size: many
d_call: TRBD2
cdr3_nt: TGTGCCAGCAGCGTAGATCCTCCGGGACTAGCGAGCGATACGCAGTATTTT
cdr3_aa: CASSVDPPGLASDTQYF

j_call: TRBJ2-1
v_call: TRBV4-1
clone_size: many
d_call: NA
cdr3_nt: TGCGCCAGCAGCCAAGCTCCTAACTACAATGAGCAGTTCTTC
cdr3_aa: CASSQAPNYNEQFF

j_call: TRBJ1-2
v_call: TRBV11-3
clone_size: many
d_call: NA
cdr3_nt: TGTGCCAGCAGCGACCACGTACAGGGCGTTAATGGCTACACCTTC
cdr3_aa: CASSDHVQGVNGYTF

j_call: TRBJ2-1
v_call: TRBV5-6
clone_size: many
d_call: NA
cdr3_nt: TGTGCCAGCAGCTTTAGGTACAATGAGCAGTTCTTC
cdr3_aa: CASSFRYNEQFF

j_call: TRBJ2-4
v_call: TRBV12-3/TRBV12-4
clone_size: many
d_call: TRBD1
cdr3_nt: TGTGCCAGCAGTTTAGCGGGACAGGGGACCAAAAACATTCAGTACTTC
cdr3_aa: CASSLAGQGTKNIQYF

j_call: TRBJ2-5
v_call: TRBV5-5
clone_size: NA
d_call: TRBD1
cdr3_nt: TGTGCCAGCAGCTCCGGACAGGCTACCCAAGAGACCCAGTACTTC
cdr3_aa: CASSSGQATQETQYF

j_call: TRBJ2-3
v_call: TRBV20-1
clone_size: many
d_call: TRBD2
cdr3_nt: TGCAGTGCTAGCGGGAGGGATTCAGATACGCAGTATTTT
cdr3_aa: CSASGRDSDTQYF

j_call: TRBJ1-5
v_call: TRBV19
clone_size: many
d_call: TRBD1
cdr3_nt: TGTGCCAGCAGAAATGACAGGGGTAATCAGCCCCAGCATTTT
cdr3_aa: CASRNDRGNQPQHF

j_call: TRBJ2-1
v_call: TRBV12-5
clone_size: few
d_call: NA
cdr3_nt: TGTGCTAGTGGCCTTGAGCGGAGCTCCTACAATGAGCAGTTCTTC
cdr3_aa: CASGLERSSYNEQFF

j_call: TRBJ1-2
v_call: TRBV12-3/TRBV12-4
clone_size: many
d_call: NA
cdr3_nt: TGTGCCAGCGTCCAGGGACACCTCACCCAAGCTAACTATGGCTACACCTTC
cdr3_aa: CASVQGHLTQANYGYTF

j_call: TRBJ2-2
v_call: TRBV19
clone_size: few
d_call: NA
cdr3_nt: TGTGCCAGTAGTAAAATGAGCGGGGAGCTGTTTTTT
cdr3_aa: CASSKMSGELFF

j_call: TRBJ2-1
v_call: TRBV20-1
clone_size: NA
d_call: NA
cdr3_nt: TGCAGTGCCAGAGGAGCCTTGGGGCCCTACAATGAGCAGTTCTTC
cdr3_aa: CSARGALGPYNEQFF

j_call: TRBJ2-5
v_call: TRBV20-1
clone_size: many
d_call: TRBD2
cdr3_nt: TGCAGTGCCCAGACTAGCGGGAGAGGAGAGACCCAGTACTTC
cdr3_aa: CSAQTSGRGETQYF

j_call: TRBJ2-1
v_call: TRBV5-1
clone_size: many
d_call: NA
cdr3_nt: TGCGCCAGCAGCTTGGGGGGGGCCGGGCAGGAGCAGTTCTTC
cdr3_aa: CASSLGGAGQEQFF

j_call: TRBJ2-1
v_call: TRBV6-1
clone_size: many
d_call: NA
cdr3_nt: TGTGCCAGCAGTGGGGGGGGCAGGGACTCCTACAATGAGCAGTTCTTC
cdr3_aa: CASSGGGRDSYNEQFF

j_call: TRBJ1-1
v_call: TRBV5-1
clone_size: NA
d_call: NA
cdr3_nt: TGCGCCAGCAGCTTGGCTGTCCAGAGGGCTGAAGCTTTCTTT
cdr3_aa: CASSLAVQRAEAFF

j_call: TRBJ2-1
v_call: TRBV7-9
clone_size: few
d_call: NA
cdr3_nt: TGTGCCAGCAGCTTTTGGAGGGGTGTATCCTACAATGAGCAGTTCTTC
cdr3_aa: CASSFWRGVSYNEQFF

j_call: TRBJ2-7
v_call: TRBV9
clone_size: NA
d_call: NA
cdr3_nt: TGTGCCAGCAGCGACTCCCCCGAGGCAGGGTTTTTCGAGCAGTACTTC
cdr3_aa: CASSDSPEAGFFEQYF

j_call: TRBJ2-3
v_call: TRBV6-5
clone_size: many
d_call: TRBD2
cdr3_nt: TGTGCCAGCAGTTACTCCCTCTTACTAGCGGGGAGCACAGATACGCAGTATTTT
cdr3_aa: CASSYSLLLAGSTDTQYF

j_call: TRBJ2-3
v_call: TRBV20-1
clone_size: many
d_call: NA
cdr3_nt: TGCAGTGCTAGAAAATTTGTGGGGGCAACGCAGTATTTT
cdr3_aa: CSARKFVGATQYF

j_call: TRBJ2-2
v_call: TRBV20-1
clone_size: many
d_call: NA
cdr3_nt: TGCAGTGCTAGCGGGAGTCAGCACGGGGAGCTGTTTTTT
cdr3_aa: CSASGSQHGELFF

j_call: TRBJ2-7
v_call: TRBV19
clone_size: many
d_call: NA
cdr3_nt: TGTGCCAGTAGACCCCGGGCCGGGACGTCGGCTTTGGAGCAGTACTTC
cdr3_aa: CASRPRAGTSALEQYF

j_call: TRBJ2-1
v_call: TRBV3-1
clone_size: many
d_call: TRBD2
cdr3_nt: TGTGCCAGCAGCCAGGGGACTACCTACAATGAGCAGTTCTTC
cdr3_aa: CASSQGTTYNEQFF

j_call: TRBJ2-1
v_call: TRBV15
clone_size: many
d_call: TRBD2
cdr3_nt: TGTGCCACCAGCAGAGAAATAGCGGGAGGGCTACAGGATGAGCAGTTCTTC
cdr3_aa: CATSREIAGGLQDEQFF

j_call: TRBJ2-1
v_call: TRBV2
clone_size: few
d_call: NA
cdr3_nt: TGTGCCAGCAGTGTAGCGGACCTCTCCGATGAGCAGTTCTTC
cdr3_aa: CASSVADLSDEQFF

j_call: TRBJ2-1
v_call: TRBV7-8
clone_size: many
d_call: TRBD1
cdr3_nt: TGTGCCAGCAGCTTAAGGGACAGGGGGTCCAATGAGCAGTTCTTC
cdr3_aa: CASSLRDRGSNEQFF

j_call: TRBJ2-2
v_call: TRBV5-5
clone_size: NA
d_call: NA
cdr3_nt: TGTGCCAGCTTAAGGGACTCGAACACCGGGGAGCTGTTTTTT
cdr3_aa: CASLRDSNTGELFF

j_call: TRBJ1-2
v_call: TRBV4-1
clone_size: many
d_call: NA
cdr3_nt: TGCGCCAGCAGCCGGGTGGGGGGGGCCAACTATGGCTACACCTTC
cdr3_aa: CASSRVGGANYGYTF

j_call: TRBJ2-1
v_call: TRBV7-9
clone_size: many
d_call: NA
cdr3_nt: TGTGCCACCAAGTCGGTTCAGGGGTTC
cdr3_aa: CATKSVQGF

j_call: TRBJ1-1
v_call: TRBV29-1
clone_size: NA
d_call: TRBD1
cdr3_nt: TGCAGCGTTGTTACAGGGGACAGCACTGAAGCTTTCTTT
cdr3_aa: CSVVTGDSTEAFF

j_call: TRBJ2-3
v_call: TRBV7-9
clone_size: many
d_call: TRBD1
cdr3_nt: TGTGCCAGCAGCCTGAACCCGGACAGGGAGGGCACAGATACGCAGTATTTT
cdr3_aa: CASSLNPDREGTDTQYF

j_call: TRBJ1-1
v_call: TRBV24-1
clone_size: many
d_call: NA
cdr3_nt: TGTGCCACCAGTGAGGGGGTGAACACTGAAGCTTTCTTT
cdr3_aa: CATSEGVNTEAFF

j_call: TRBJ1-5
v_call: TRBV4-1
clone_size: many
d_call: TRBD1
cdr3_nt: TGCGCCAGCAGCCAAGAACAGGGGAGGGGTACGAGCAATCAGCCCCAGCATTTT
cdr3_aa: CASSQEQGRGTSNQPQHF

j_call: TRBJ2-2
v_call: TRBV6-5
clone_size: many
d_call: TRBD2
cdr3_nt: TGTGCCAGCAGCCCGCTGGGGGGTAGCGGGTTTTCGAACACCGGGGAGCTGTTTTTT
cdr3_aa: CASSPLGGSGFSNTGELFF

j_call: TRBJ2-3
v_call: TRBV20-1
clone_size: NA
d_call: NA
cdr3_nt: TGCAGTGGCAGTCAGGGTCCTAGCACAGATACGCAGTATTTT
cdr3_aa: CSGSQGPSTDTQYF

j_call: TRBJ2-1
v_call: TRBV2
clone_size: few
d_call: NA
cdr3_nt: TGTGCCAGCACCAGTGAGAGCTCCTACAATGAGCAGTTCTTC
cdr3_aa: CASTSESSYNEQFF

j_call: TRBJ1-2
v_call: TRBV4-1
clone_size: many
d_call: TRBD1
cdr3_nt: TGCGCCAGCTCGAGACAGGGAGGTGGCTACACCTTC
cdr3_aa: CASSRQGGGYTF

j_call: TRBJ1-5
v_call: TRBV3-1
clone_size: many
d_call: NA
cdr3_nt: TGTGCCAGCAGCCAAGGTGAGGGTCAGCCCCAGCATTTT
cdr3_aa: CASSQGEGQPQHF

j_call: TRBJ2-1
v_call: TRBV29-1
clone_size: many
d_call: NA
cdr3_nt: TGCAGCGGTGGGCCCCTGGGGGGTGAGCAGTTCTTC
cdr3_aa: CSGGPLGGEQFF

j_call: TRBJ1-5
v_call: TRBV28
clone_size: many
d_call: NA
cdr3_nt: TGTGCCAGCAGATACAGGGTCGGCAATCAGCCCCAGCATTTT
cdr3_aa: CASRYRVGNQPQHF

j_call: TRBJ2-3
v_call: TRBV3-1
clone_size: few
d_call: NA
cdr3_nt: TGTGCCAGCAGCCAAGCGGCAGGATCAACGCAGTATTTT
cdr3_aa: CASSQAAGSTQYF

j_call: TRBJ2-3
v_call: TRBV20-1
clone_size: many
d_call: NA
cdr3_nt: TGCAGTGCTATCCCACCTAGCACAGATACGCAGTATTTT
cdr3_aa: CSAIPPSTDTQYF

j_call: TRBJ2-1
v_call: TRBV15
clone_size: many
d_call: TRBD2
cdr3_nt: TGTGCCACCAGCAGAGAGGGTAGCGGGAGGAATGAGCAGTTCTTC
cdr3_aa: CATSREGSGRNEQFF

j_call: TRBJ2-1
v_call: TRBV9
clone_size: many
d_call: NA
cdr3_nt: TGTGCCAGCAGCGTAGGCTCTGAGGGGTACAATGAGCAGTTCTTC
cdr3_aa: CASSVGSEGYNEQFF

j_call: TRBJ2-7
v_call: TRBV6-2/TRBV6-3
clone_size: many
d_call: TRBD1
cdr3_nt: TGTGCCAGCAGTTACTTCAGGGGGCAAGAGCAGTACTTC
cdr3_aa: CASSYFRGQEQYF

j_call: TRBJ2-1
v_call: TRBV20-1
clone_size: NA
d_call: NA
cdr3_nt: TGCAGTGCTAGAGGAGCCAATGAGCAGTTCTTC
cdr3_aa: CSARGANEQFF

j_call: TRBJ1-2
v_call: TRBV7-6
clone_size: many
d_call: NA
cdr3_nt: TGTGCCAGCAGCTTAGTAACAGGTCGACAGGCCGGTAACTATGGCTACACCTTC
cdr3_aa: CASSLVTGRQAGNYGYTF

j_call: TRBJ1-5
v_call: TRBV20-1
clone_size: few
d_call: NA
cdr3_nt: TGCAGTGCTACCAAGGACAGCAGCCAGCCCCAGCATTTT
cdr3_aa: CSATKDSSQPQHF

j_call: TRBJ2-7
v_call: TRBV20-1
clone_size: many
d_call: TRBD2
cdr3_nt: TGCAGTGTACTAGCGGGATTGAGATACGAGCAGTACTTC
cdr3_aa: CSVLAGLRYEQYF

j_call: TRBJ2-1
v_call: TRBV7-9
clone_size: many
d_call: NA
cdr3_nt: TGTGCCAGCAGCTTTGGGAGCCTGGATGAGCAGTTCTTC
cdr3_aa: CASSFGSLDEQFF

j_call: TRBJ1-2
v_call: TRBV6-1
clone_size: many
d_call: NA
cdr3_nt: TGTGCCAGCAACCGTGTTCCTTCGGGCTACACCTTC
cdr3_aa: CASNRVPSGYTF